Here is one T cell receptor beta chain with its context. The repertoire was sequenced with immunoSEQ multiplex PCR; TCRdb's copy has only in-frame clones and lacks some. The sample includes roughly 41,000 clones, 90% to 95% of them seen just once. The sample comes from a study of control samples from healthy donors and cancer patients. The sample consisted of blood. The receptor's source is a man aged 55 to 70 in good health.

CDR3 nucleotides: TGTGCCAGTCTCAGGGGGCGGGAGGAGACCCAGTACTTC. Its translation is CASLRGREETQYF. The chain employs TRBV12-3 or TRBV12-4 and TRBJ2-5; D may be TRBD1 (8 bases). Trimming pared 9 bases from V and 5 bases from J, leaving 16 bases between. The CDR3 contains 13 residues.